This T cell receptor beta chain was sequenced during a study of shared clonotypes between healthy human individuals. Overall study: Per donor, three plates held CD4 naive cells, three held CD4 memory, two held CD8 naive and one held CD8 memory.

This table comes from immunoSEQ multiplex PCR, and its TCRdb copy is limited to in-frame clones, with some not included. The sample carries approximately 620,000 clones, 97% recorded once. CDR1 and CDR2 from the germline V gene are SGHNT and YYREEE (reference sequence). V shed 3 bases and J 5 bases; nucleotides not matched to a gene: 1. This CDR3 is 12 amino acids long. Specimen: naive CD4+ T cells sorted from blood. The subset was: CD45RA+ positively selected. The source of this sequence is a woman in her thirties in good health. V is TRBV5-4 and J is TRBJ2-5, with 7 positions matching TRBD1. For the CDR3, the DNA is TGTGCCAGCAGCTCGACAGGGGAGACCCAGTACTTC. This codes for CASSSTGETQYF.